This T cell receptor (beta chain) originates from a study of cytomegalovirus exposure and HLA in healthy donors. This clone has more than one count but fewer than ten. Its antigen is currently unknown. The V gene lost 2 bases and the J gene lost 8 bases, with 12 bases spanning the gap. CDR1 and CDR2 (germline): MNHEY, SMNVEV (reference sequence). The CDR3 has 14 amino acids. The PCR employed 60 Vbeta primers together with 13 Jbeta primers. Here immunoSEQ multiplex PCR was the method, and the copy in TCRdb shows in-frame clones only, minus some. The top ten clones hold approximately 8.3% of a sample with about 140,000 clones, around 80% of them seen once. Study-level findings and limits: Cytomegalovirus-associated status was assigned to some 180 TCR beta chains. An analysis was carried out later, and it reportedly showed fewer N-insertions in an Asian-associated ancestry cluster than the approximately 610-donor mean. CMV serostatus alone was available as immune exposure information.

The material sequenced was PBMCs. The sequence was obtained from a woman in her 50s in good health and CMV-seropositive. The chain is built from TRBV27 and TRBJ1-4; tentative D call: TRBD1 (6 bases). CDR3 nucleotide sequence: TGTGCCAGCAGTTTAGGGGGGGCTGTGGAAAAACTGTTTTTT. Protein product: CASSLGGAVEKLFF.